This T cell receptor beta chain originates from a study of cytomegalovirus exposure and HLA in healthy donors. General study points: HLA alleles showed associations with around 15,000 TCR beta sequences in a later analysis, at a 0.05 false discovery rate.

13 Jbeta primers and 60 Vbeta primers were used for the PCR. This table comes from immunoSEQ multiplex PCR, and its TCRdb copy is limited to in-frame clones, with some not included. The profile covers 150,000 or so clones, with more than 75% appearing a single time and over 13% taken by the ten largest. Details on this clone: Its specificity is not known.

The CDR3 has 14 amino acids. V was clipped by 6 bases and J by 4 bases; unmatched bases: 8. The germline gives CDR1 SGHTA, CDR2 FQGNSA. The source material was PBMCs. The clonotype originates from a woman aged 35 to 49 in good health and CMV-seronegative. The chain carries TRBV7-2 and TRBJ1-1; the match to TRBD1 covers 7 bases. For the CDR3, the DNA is TGTGCCAGCAGACTGGTCGCAGGGGGCACTGAAGCTTTCTTT. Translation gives CASRLVAGGTEAFF.